This T cell receptor beta chain was sequenced during a study of T cells expressing NK-cell markers. Study-level findings and limits: HCMV specificity of expanded NKG2C+ T cell clones remained unclear. Where several donors were concerned, these clonotypes also led the CD3+CD56-NKG2C+ fraction.

From the 5' RACE reads, TCRdb lists one entry per CDR3 protein and no DNA. This table lists roughly 390,000 distinct CDR3 sequences. Turning to this clonotype: The antigen remains unidentified.

The sequence was obtained from a woman in her forties or fifties in good health. The source material was blood T cells: a sorted CD56 or NKG2C T cell subset, CD4+ or CD8+ T cells, or bulk PBMC T cells (not recorded which).

CDR3 residues: CASSPAQQAALVDTQYF. The chain has TRBV7-2 and TRBJ2-3; with no DNA, the TCRdb D assignment of TRBD1 cannot be verified. Germline V gene sequence: CDR1 SGHTA, CDR2 FQGNSA. The length of the CDR3 is 17 residues.